This TCR beta chain was found in a study of vaccination effects on CD4 cells after COVID-19. General study results and limits: Substantial clonal contraction characterized both infection- and vaccine-induced clones late after vaccination. Small numbers of convalescent patients limited the study. It also lacked early post-infection timepoints.

Remarks on this clone: Its antigen is not known.

Germline CDR1 is SGHTA and CDR2 is FQGNSA. This CDR3 has 14 residues. Trimming pared 2 bases from V and 1 base from J, leaving 5 bases between. Antigen-specific CD4+ T cells were expanded with viral peptide pools in the ViraFEST assay before sequencing. When around 10 days of culture had elapsed, CD4+ T cells were isolated. SARS-CoV-2 infection was confirmed by PCR in the person between March and December 2020. A density of about 2 million PBMC per well was used; these cells were cultured with 9.5 to 10 IU/ml IL-2 and roughly 10 ug/ml peptides. Data came from immunoSEQ multiplex PCR; TCRdb stores just in-frame clones and leaves some out. The sample includes 40,000 or so clones, roughly 70% of them seen just once.

The receptor was derived from a human donor who had a prior SARS-CoV-2 infection. Sequencing was performed on CD4+ T cells from PBMCs cultured with a peptide pool, taken before COVID-19 vaccination. V gene TRBV7-2 combines with J gene TRBJ2-2; D is unclear. The CDR3, as DNA: TGTGCCAGCAGCTTACTCGGGAACACCGGGGAGCTGTTTTTT. This encodes CASSLLGNTGELFF.